A single sample is the source of the 22 T cell receptor beta chains below, sequenced in a study of T cells in Graves' hyperthyroidism and ophthalmopathy. RNA transcripts gave rise to amplified TCR beta CDR3 regions. The HTBI primer set was used in a first-round RT-PCR of the TCR CDR3. In TCRdb, the multiplex PCR reads were re-called with MiXCR into one record per CDR3 protein. The sample lists 640,000 or so distinct CDR3 sequences, 13% to 15% occurring once. The specimen sequenced was blood. Receptors were obtained from a woman younger than 30 with Graves' ophthalmopathy.

At least ten counts were recorded for this clonotype. This rearrangement joins TRBV28 to TRBJ1-4; 8 nucleotides match TRBD1. The CDR3 loop spans 14 amino acids. CDR1 is MDHEN and CDR2 is SYDVKM in the germline V gene. The ends lost 4 bases at V and 3 bases at J; junction bases unmatched: 1. The CDR3 DNA is TGTGCCAGCAGTTCGGGACAGGCTAATGAAAAACTGTTTTTT. Its protein product is CASSSGQANEKLFF.

The table lists this clonotype with many counts. The chain joins TRBV5-6 to TRBJ2-4; TRBD2 might be the D (5 bases). The germline CDR1 and CDR2 sequences are SGHDT and YYEEEE. The CDR3 is made up of 15 amino acids. V was trimmed by 2 bases and J by 6 bases, leaving 15 bases between them. For the CDR3, the DNA is TGTGCCAGCAGCTTCGGGCCCCCGGCGGGAAACATTCAGTACTTC. Translating gives CASSFGPPAGNIQYF.

Of note for this clonotype: A much larger clonotype is one base distant, so this may be a read error. The chain employs TRBV28 and TRBJ1-2; D is unclear. V lost 3 bases and J 3 bases, leaving 11 bases between the germline ends. Germline V gene lookup returns CDR1 MDHEN and CDR2 SYDVKM. The length of the CDR3 is 14 residues. CDR3 sequence (DNA): TGTGCCAGCAGTTTCCCGGAACGGGACTATGGCTACACCTTC. It is translated as CASSFPERDYGYTF.

This clonotype was found a few times. V gene TRBV9 combines with J gene TRBJ2-7; 8 bases match TRBD2. The CDR3 runs to 16 residues. Germline V lookup: CDR1 SGDLS, CDR2 YYNGEE. Trimming at V came to 0 bases and at J to 0 bases, leaving 5 bases not matched to a gene. DNA of the CDR3: TGTGCCAGCAGCGTAGCTACGGGGGGGCTCTCCTACGAGCAGTACTTC. Its translation is CASSVATGGLSYEQYF.

In this sample, this clonotype turned up many times. The chain recombines TRBV7-8 with TRBJ2-7; 9 bases are a match to TRBD1. This CDR3 has 15 residues. Germline values: CDR1 SGHVS, CDR2 FQNEAQ. V shed 1 base and J 5 bases; nucleotides not matched to a gene: 6. DNA of the CDR3: TGTGCCAGCAGCTTAGTATGGACAGGGGCCCACGAGCAGTACTTC. As protein: CASSLVWTGAHEQYF.

Only one count was recorded for this clonotype. The V gene is TRBV4-3, the J gene TRBJ1-6, with D possibly matching TRBD1 (6 bases). This CDR3 is 15 amino acids long. Germline CDR1 reads LGHNA; CDR2 reads YSLEER. With 4 bases removed from V and 4 bases from J, the gap between germline ends came to 11 bases. CDR3 bases: TGCGCCAGCAGCCGTGCCGGACAGTATAATTCACCCCTCCACTTT. Translated: CASSRAGQYNSPLHF.

The CDR3 DNA sequence: TGCAGTGCCGAACCCGACCACGGCCCTCTCGAGCAGTACTTC. The encoded protein is CSAEPDHGPLEQYF. J is TRBJ2-7 and V is TRBV20-1; D is uncertain. Germline V gene data show CDR1 as DFQATT and CDR2 as SNEGSKA (reference sequence). Trimming took 6 bases from V and 6 from J, leaving 21 bases between them. This CDR3 contains 14 residues.

This clonotype was detected only a few times. V is TRBV6-2 or TRBV6-3 and J is TRBJ2-5, with TRBD2 matching over 7 bases. V lost 6 bases, J lost 2 bases, and 18 bases stayed unmatched. The CDR3 contains 18 residues. Germline V gives CDR1 MNHEY, CDR2 SVGEGT. CDR3 nucleotide sequence: TGTGCCAGCAGGGGCTGGGGCTCCGGGACTAAGAAACAAGAGACCCAGTACTTC. This gives the protein CASRGWGSGTKKQETQYF.

This clonotype was counted a few times. The chain is built from TRBV19 and TRBJ2-1; unclear D gene. Trimming stripped 10 bases from V and 3 bases from J, with 13 bases between. Germline values: CDR1 LNHDA, CDR2 SQIVND (reference sequence). The length of the CDR3 is 13 residues. The CDR3 here is CATKTFGYNEQFF. The CDR3 DNA follows: TGTGCCACCAAAACCTTCGGCTACAATGAGCAGTTCTTC.

This clonotype was found many times. The rearrangement joins TRBV27 to TRBJ2-4; 10 nucleotides line up with TRBD1. V gave up 6 bases and J gave up 1 base; unmatched junction bases: 6. Germline V gives CDR1 MNHEY, CDR2 SMNVEV (reference sequence). This CDR3 region has 16 residues. The CDR3 DNA follows: TGTGCCAGCAGGGCCGGACAGGGGGTGGCCAAAAACATTCAGTACTTC. As protein: CASRAGQGVAKNIQYF.

This clonotype was counted ten times or more. J is TRBJ1-4 and V is TRBV5-1; D gene uncertain. The CDR3 is 14 amino acids. V was cut by 0 bases and J by 8 bases, with 11 bases left in between. Germline V gives CDR1 SGHRS, CDR2 YFSETQ. CDR3 nucleotide sequence: TGCGCCAGCAGCTTGGCGGCTGCGCGGGAAAAACTGTTTTTT. This gives the protein CASSLAAAREKLFF.

This clonotype was recorded at least ten times. V and J are TRBV6-2 or TRBV6-3 and TRBJ1-1; a weak D match, TRBD1 (5 bases). V was trimmed by 7 bases and J by 0 bases, leaving 12 bases between them. Looked up from germline, CDR1 is MNHEY and CDR2 is SVGEGT. This CDR3 has 14 residues. The CDR3 loop reads CASISGWMNTEAFF. As DNA, the CDR3 is TGTGCCAGCATCTCAGGGTGGATGAACACTGAAGCTTTCTTT.

This clonotype was observed many times. The chain carries TRBV9 and TRBJ2-7; possibly TRBD1 for D (6 bases). This CDR3 region has 13 residues. In germline, CDR1 is SGDLS, CDR2 YYNGEE. Trimming removed 3 bases at V and 1 base at J, with 8 bases between. In DNA, the CDR3 is TGTGCCAGCAGCGCAGGACAGTCCTACGAGCAGTACTTC. It specifies CASSAGQSYEQYF.

This clonotype was picked up a small number of times. The V and J genes are TRBV7-9 and TRBJ2-3; the D gene is possibly TRBD2 (6 bases). This CDR3 contains 16 residues. The germline V gene encodes CDR1 SEHNR and CDR2 FQNEAQ (reference sequence). Trimming removed 1 base at V and 2 bases at J, with 13 bases between. Written as DNA, the CDR3 is TGTGCCAGCAGCTTAGGGGTCTCGCGGGACACAGATACGCAGTATTTT. It specifies CASSLGVSRDTDTQYF.

At least ten counts were recorded for this clonotype. The J gene is TRBJ2-3, the V gene TRBV24-1, with 7 bases lining up with TRBD1. There are 15 residues in the CDR3. In germline, CDR1 is KGHDR, CDR2 SFDVKD. V shed 5 bases and J 2 bases; nucleotides not matched to a gene: 6. CDR3 sequence (DNA): TGTGCCACCAGTGCGAACAGGGGCCCCACAGATACGCAGTATTTT. It codes for CATSANRGPTDTQYF.

This sequence joins TRBV4-2 and TRBJ2-1; 10 nucleotides agree with TRBD2. Germline CDR1 reads LGHNA; CDR2 reads YNFKEQ. With 1 base clipped from V and 5 bases from J, the junction kept 8 bases outside the gene matches. The CDR3 consists of 17 residues. The CDR3 region is CASSQGVRTSGDNEQFF. For the CDR3, the DNA is TGTGCCAGCAGCCAAGGGGTGCGGACTAGCGGAGACAATGAGCAGTTCTTC.

The chain links TRBV27 to TRBJ2-5; 7 positions agree with TRBD1. With V trimmed by 5 bases and J by 0 bases, 6 bases remained unmatched. In germline, CDR1 is MNHEY, CDR2 SMNVEV (reference sequence). CDR3 length: 15 amino acids. As DNA, the CDR3 is TGTGCCAGCAGTCCGGGACAGACGTACCAAGAGACCCAGTACTTC. Protein sequence: CASSPGQTYQETQYF.

This clonotype occurred a few times. The CDR3 is CASSYSATGIGELFF. For the CDR3, the DNA is TGTGCCAGCAGTTACTCGGCGACAGGGATCGGGGAGCTGTTTTTT. V gene TRBV6-5 combines with J gene TRBJ2-2, with 7 positions matching TRBD1. V lost 0 bases and J lost 7; bases outside the gene matches: 5. The germline gives CDR1 MNHEY, CDR2 SVGAGI. The CDR3 extends over 15 amino acids.

This clonotype was counted many times. The chain uses TRBV6-1 and TRBJ2-7; unclear D gene. V lost 7 bases and J lost 2, with 18 bases in between. The CDR3 is 15 amino acids. Per germline, CDR1 MNHNS and CDR2 SASEGT. CDR3 sequence reads: CASTPLGISPYEQYF. CDR3 coding DNA: TGTGCCAGCACCCCCCTGGGGATATCACCCTACGAGCAGTACTTC.

The chain joins TRBV19 to TRBJ1-5, with D tentatively TRBD1 (5 bases). Per germline, CDR1 LNHDA and CDR2 SQIVND (reference sequence). The CDR3 spans 13 residues. V was trimmed by 1 base and J by 5 bases, leaving 6 bases between them. The CDR3 here is CASSIVGDQPQHF. The CDR3 DNA reads TGTGCCAGTAGTATAGTAGGGGATCAGCCCCAGCATTTT. Based on the CDR3 plus reference TRBV19 and TRBJ1-5, the full variable domain is DGGITQSPKYLFRKEGQNVTLSCEQNLNHDAMYWYRQDPGQGLRLIYYSQIVNDFQKGDIAEGYSVSREKKESFPLTVTSAQKNPTAFYLCASSIVGDQPQHFGDGTRLSIL.

The sample holds many counts of this clonotype. V is TRBV27 and J is TRBJ2-7; the match to TRBD2 covers 8 bases. From germline, CDR1 is MNHEY and CDR2 SMNVEV (reference sequence). This CDR3 is built from 17 residues. Losses at the gene ends were 0 bases for V and 0 bases for J; bases not matched to a gene: 7. This chain's CDR3 is CASSLSAGAPLSYEQYF. CDR3 DNA: TGTGCCAGCAGTTTATCAGCGGGAGCCCCTCTCTCCTACGAGCAGTACTTC.

In its sample, this clonotype was seen many times. The chain uses TRBV6-1 and TRBJ2-3; the match to TRBD2 covers 9 bases. CDR3 length: 15 residues. Germline lookup yields CDR1 MNHNS and CDR2 SASEGT. The V segment lost 5 bases and the J segment 4 bases; nucleotides outside the gene matches: 7. The CDR3, as DNA: TGTGCCAGCAGTAGTAGCGGGAGAGTGGCAGATACGCAGTATTTT. Its translation: CASSSSGRVADTQYF.